The next 27 T cell receptor beta chains were all read from a single sample in a study of T cell changes during pregnancy in multiple sclerosis. Sequencing used immunoSEQ multiplex PCR; TCRdb keeps in-frame clones, though not all of them. The sample carries some 70,000 clones, approximately 86% recorded once. This specimen was peripheral blood, taken before pregnancy. The receptors here all came from a female donor with multiple sclerosis, enrolled in a pregnancy study.

The V call is TRBV6-5, the J call TRBJ1-4, with D maybe TRBD1 (5 bases). The ends were cut back, 6 bases at V and 7 bases at J, with 15 bases in the middle. Germline V gene sequence: CDR1 MNHEY, CDR2 SVGAGI. This CDR3 has 14 residues. CDR3 sequence (DNA): TGTGCCAGCAGCCGAACGCAGGGCTTTGAAAAACTGTTTTTT. This sequence encodes CASSRTQGFEKLFF.

The CDR3 nucleotides are TGTGCCTGGAAGAGCCTTGGAAACACCATATATTTT. Its protein product is CAWKSLGNTIYF. This chain links TRBV30 with TRBJ1-3; D remains unclear. Germline assignment: CDR1 GTSNPN and CDR2 SVGIG (reference sequence). V was trimmed by 4 bases and J by 3 bases, leaving 7 bases between them. The CDR3 has 12 amino acids.

The CDR3: CASSEVQRGPNEKLFF. The CDR3 bases are TGTGCCAGCAGCGAAGTCCAGCGGGGTCCTAATGAAAAACTGTTTTTT. The chain uses TRBV4-2 and TRBJ1-4; D unresolved. CDR1 is LGHNA and CDR2 is YNFKEQ in the germline V gene. The CDR3 has 16 residues. V gave up 5 bases and J gave up 3 bases, with 16 bases separating them.

This clone has just one count. V and J are TRBV14 and TRBJ2-1; no definite D call. The V end lost 3 bases, the J end lost 3 bases, and 18 bases lay between the germline ends. This CDR3 has 17 amino acids. The germline gives CDR1 SGHDN, CDR2 FVKESK. The CDR3 region is CASSQRLSGKDYNEQFF. Here the CDR3 DNA reads TGTGCCAGCAGCCAGAGGTTATCTGGAAAAGACTACAATGAGCAGTTCTTC. The whole variable domain, remainder taken from reference TRBV14 and TRBJ2-1, is EAGVTQFPSHSVIEKGQTVTLRCDPISGHDNLYWYRRVMGKEIKFLLHFVKESKQDESGMPNNRFLAERTGGTYSTLKVQPAELEDSGVYFCASSQRLSGKDYNEQFFGPGTRLTVL.

The J gene is TRBJ1-4, the V gene TRBV27; TRBD1 is a possible D gene (6 bases). This CDR3 region has 17 residues. Germline lookup yields CDR1 MNHEY and CDR2 SMNVEV (reference sequence). V lost 6 bases to trimming and J lost 6 bases, with 23 bases between them. CDR3 DNA sequence: TGTGCCAGCAGCCAACGGAGCTACTATGGGACATATGAAAAACTGTTTTTT. It yields the protein CASSQRSYYGTYEKLFF. The full variable domain, with the rest looked up from reference TRBV27 and TRBJ1-4, is EAQVTQNPRYLITVTGKKLTVTCSQNMNHEYMSWYRQDPGLGLRQIYYSMNVEVTDKGDVPEGYKVSRKEKRNFPLILESPSPNQTSLYFCASSQRSYYGTYEKLFFGSGTQLSVL.

The chain uses TRBV7-2 and TRBJ2-7, with TRBD1 matching over 11 bases. The V segment lost 5 bases and the J segment 2 bases; nucleotides outside the gene matches: 5. CDR3 length: 15 amino acids. Germline values: CDR1 SGHTA, CDR2 FQGNSA. This chain's CDR3 is CASSPRDRGTYEQYF. The CDR3, as DNA: TGTGCCAGCAGCCCCCGGGACAGGGGGACCTACGAGCAGTACTTC.

V gene TRBV5-6 combines with J gene TRBJ1-2; possible D gene TRBD1, 5 bases. The CDR3 runs to 14 residues. The ends were cut back, 3 bases at V and 8 bases at J, with 17 bases in the middle. The V gene's germline CDR1 is SGHDT and CDR2 YYEEEE. Here the CDR3 reads CASSYDKGNIGYTF. For the CDR3, the DNA is TGTGCCAGCAGCTACGACAAGGGGAACATCGGCTACACCTTC.

The chain carries TRBV6-1 and TRBJ2-7; 10 bases fit TRBD1. The CDR3 loop spans 14 amino acids. J was trimmed by 4 bases and V by 8 bases; bases with no gene match: 8. Per germline, CDR1 MNHNS and CDR2 SASEGT. DNA of the CDR3: TGTGCCAGCGACGACAGGGGGCTTTCGTACGAGCAGTACTTC. Encoded protein: CASDDRGLSYEQYF.

The rearrangement joins TRBV20-1 to TRBJ2-7, with 11 bases identical to TRBD1. From germline, CDR1 is DFQATT and CDR2 SNEGSKA (reference sequence). The CDR3 is 11 residues long. In DNA, the CDR3 is TGCAGGGGGACAGGGGGAAACGAGCAGTACTTC. Amino acids: CRGTGGNEQYF.

The chain couples TRBV7-9 to TRBJ2-1; the D is unclear. The CDR3 is 13 amino acids. V lost 3 bases, J lost 9 bases, and 12 bases lay in between. The germline CDR1 and CDR2 sequences are SEHNR and FQNEAQ (reference sequence). The CDR3 is CASSFGAKVEQFF. Here the CDR3 DNA reads TGTGCCAGCAGCTTTGGAGCTAAGGTTGAGCAGTTCTTC. The entire variable domain, with the rest obtained from reference TRBV7-9 and TRBJ2-1, is as follows: DTGVSQNPRHKITKRGQNVTFRCDPISEHNRLYWYRQTLGQGPEFLTYFQNEAQLEKSRLLSDRFSAERPKGSFSTLEIQRTEQGDSAMYLCASSFGAKVEQFFGPGTRLTVL.

The chain recombines TRBV29-1 with TRBJ2-7; TRBD2 aligns across 13 bases. After removal of 3 bases from V and 0 bases from J, the junction contained 5 bases not matched to a gene. Germline CDR1 SQVTM, CDR2 ANQGSEA. CDR3 length equals 16 residues. CDR3 nucleotide sequence: TGCAGCGTTGAGGGACTAGCGGGATCGAGCTCCTACGAGCAGTACTTC. Protein sequence: CSVEGLAGSSSYEQYF.

The rearrangement uses TRBV2 and TRBJ2-7, with unresolved D. This CDR3 region has 11 residues. V was shortened by 3 bases and J by 3 bases, with 3 bases between the two germline ends. Germline assignment: CDR1 SNHLY and CDR2 FYNNEI. The CDR3 is CASSDSYEQYF. As DNA, the CDR3 is TGTGCCAGCAGTGACAGCTACGAGCAGTACTTC.

The chain joins TRBV7-3 to TRBJ2-7; 11 nucleotides align to TRBD2. Germline CDR1 is SGHTA and CDR2 is FQGTGA. Trimming took 1 base from V and 4 from J; bases not matched to a gene: 6. CDR3 length equals 16 residues. CDR3 in DNA: TGTGCCAGCAGCTTAAGTGGCGCTAGCGGGGGGTACGAGCAGTACTTC. Amino acid sequence: CASSLSGASGGYEQYF. The full variable domain, rest sourced from reference TRBV7-3 and TRBJ2-7, is GAGVSQTPSNKVTEKGKYVELRCDPISGHTALYWYRQSLGQGPEFLIYFQGTGAADDSGLPNDRFFAVRPEGSVSTLKIQRTERGDSAVYLCASSLSGASGGYEQYFGPGTRLTVT.

The CDR3 sequence is CSARAGYEQYF. CDR3 bases: TGCAGTGCTAGAGCGGGGTACGAGCAGTACTTC. The chain has TRBV20-1 and TRBJ2-7; perhaps TRBD2 as D (5 bases). This CDR3 comprises 11 residues. CDR1 is DFQATT and CDR2 is SNEGSKA in the germline V gene (reference sequence). V dropped 1 base and J dropped 4 bases, with 5 bases sitting between them.

The V gene is TRBV2, the J gene TRBJ2-1; TRBD1 agrees at 10 bases. The CDR3 covers 13 residues. The V segment lost 7 bases and the J segment 9 bases; nucleotides outside the gene matches: 6. Germline CDR1 and CDR2: SNHLY and FYNNEI. The DNA of the CDR3 is TGTGCCAGCACGGGACAGGGGATCGGTGAGCAGTTCTTC. Protein sequence: CASTGQGIGEQFF.

The genes are TRBV2 and TRBJ2-1; 8 nucleotides match TRBD2. CDR3 length: 15 residues. Trimming at V came to 6 bases and at J to 6 bases, leaving 10 bases not matched to a gene. CDR1 is SNHLY, CDR2 FYNNEI, per germline. DNA of the CDR3: TGTGCCAGCAGCCGTCTAGCGGGCGCTGTCAATGAGCAGTTCTTC. It yields the protein CASSRLAGAVNEQFF.

The rearrangement links TRBV10-3 to TRBJ1-5, with 8 positions matching TRBD1. The germline gives CDR1 ENHRY, CDR2 SYGVKD. The CDR3 is 15 amino acids. Trimming took 10 bases from V and 0 from J; bases not matched to a gene: 8. The CDR3 here is CATLQGEYSNQPQHF. CDR3 nucleotides: TGTGCCACTTTACAGGGGGAGTATAGCAATCAGCCCCAGCATTTT.

The J gene is TRBJ2-1, the V gene TRBV4-3; 9 bases agree with TRBD2. V shed 1 base and J 7 bases; nucleotides not matched to a gene: 5. This CDR3 contains 15 residues. Germline lookup yields CDR1 LGHNA and CDR2 YSLEER. The CDR3 nucleotides are TGCGCCAGCAGCCAAGGTAGCGGGGGTAGGAATGAGCAGTTCTTC. Amino acids: CASSQGSGGRNEQFF.

The rearrangement links TRBV7-9 to TRBJ2-4, with D possibly being TRBD2 (7 bases). The CDR3 length is 13 residues. CDR1 and CDR2 from the germline V gene are SEHNR and FQNEAQ (reference sequence). With 1 base removed from V and 9 bases from J, the gap between germline ends came to 10 bases. CDR3 DNA: TGTGCCAGCAGCTTAGACAGGGAGGGCATTCAGTACTTC. Its protein is CASSLDREGIQYF.

The chain recombines TRBV5-6 with TRBJ1-2; 7 bases fit TRBD1. The CDR3 runs to 15 residues. V lost 5 bases to trimming and J lost 8 bases; unmatched junction nucleotides: 15. Germline V gene lookup returns CDR1 SGHDT and CDR2 YYEEEE. The CDR3 is CASSSDPQGRTGYTF. Here the CDR3 DNA reads TGTGCCAGCAGTTCAGATCCACAGGGGAGGACGGGCTACACCTTC.

V usage is TRBV19 and J usage is TRBJ1-4; D is possibly TRBD1 (6 bases). V shed 5 bases and J shed 7 bases, with 11 bases lying between them. Germline CDR1 and CDR2: LNHDA and SQIVND (reference sequence). The CDR3 extends over 13 amino acids. CDR3 amino acids: CASSSQGREKLFF. Here the CDR3 DNA reads TGTGCCAGTAGTTCCCAGGGGCGTGAAAAACTGTTTTTT.

V and J are TRBV2 and TRBJ2-5; maybe TRBD1 (5 bases). CDR1 is SNHLY and CDR2 is FYNNEI in the germline V gene. Trimming removed 4 bases at V and 3 bases at J, with 9 bases between. The CDR3 length is 13 residues. Written as DNA, the CDR3 is TGTGCCAGCAGTGTTATAGGGGAAGAGACCCAGTACTTC. It codes for CASSVIGEETQYF.

The chain employs TRBV9 and TRBJ2-7, with 7 bases identical to TRBD2. V shed 0 bases, J shed 2 bases, and the junction held 8 bases outside the gene matches. This CDR3 has 16 amino acids. Germline loops: CDR1 SGDLS, CDR2 YYNGEE. CDR3 residues: CASSVGGRGGPYEQYF. The DNA of the CDR3 is TGTGCCAGCAGCGTAGGAGGGCGCGGGGGACCCTACGAGCAGTACTTC.

This sequence joins TRBV7-3 and TRBJ2-1; the D gene is possibly TRBD1 (5 bases). Trimming pared 5 bases from V and 9 bases from J, leaving 14 bases between. The CDR3 sequence is 13 residues long. CDR1 and CDR2 (germline): SGHTA, FQGTGA. For the CDR3, the DNA is TGTGCCAGCAGCCCTCAGACAGTGAGTGAGCAGTTCTTC. Its protein product is CASSPQTVSEQFF.

Only a few counts were recorded for this clone. This chain's CDR3 is CASSVEALWSTEAFF. The CDR3 bases are TGTGCCAGCAGCGTAGAAGCCCTATGGAGCACTGAAGCTTTCTTT. This sequence joins TRBV9 and TRBJ1-1; D remains ambiguous. This CDR3 has 15 residues. Trimming shortened V by 0 bases and J by 4 bases, and 13 bases separated the two germline ends. CDR1 is SGDLS and CDR2 is YYNGEE in the germline V gene.

With regard to this clone: Mismatch with germline at one junction end may stem from a read error. This chain connects TRBV19 to TRBJ1-6; D is possibly TRBD1 (5 bases). The CDR3 runs to 15 residues. Germline lookup yields CDR1 LNHDA and CDR2 SQIVND (reference sequence). The CDR3 loop reads CASSMAGSYFLPLHF. The DNA for the CDR3 is TGTGCCAGCAGTATGGCAGGGTCCTACTTTCTCCCCCTCCACTTT.

The rearrangement joins TRBV6-5 to TRBJ2-1; no reliable D call. CDR1 is MNHEY and CDR2 is SVGAGI in the germline V gene. The CDR3 contains 14 residues. V lost 6 bases, J lost 7 bases, and 16 bases lay in between. For the CDR3, the DNA is TGTGCCAGCAGCCTTCAGCTAGGAAGGAATGAGCAGTTCTTC. It translates to CASSLQLGRNEQFF.